A selection of T cell receptor beta chains follows, all from one sample in a study of blood T cell dynamics during melanoma immunotherapy. This table comes from immunoSEQ multiplex PCR, and its TCRdb copy is limited to in-frame clones, with some not included. The repertoire holds around 10,000 clones, with roughly 86% as singletons. The sample was blood, taken from a patient treated with checkpoint blockade. These receptors were obtained from a human donor with melanoma. The CDR3 runs from the conserved cysteine through the conserved F or W. D genes are given only for firm matches. A clone size is listed for some rows: how often the clone was seen (once, few, many), or a class if it is expanded.

v_gene	abundance	j_gene	d_gene	CDR3nt	CDR3aa
TRBV13	-	TRBJ1-6	-	TGTGCCAGCAGCTTGTCACAAGATGGTCGGTCACCCCTCCACTTT	CASSLSQDGRSPLHF
TRBV5-1	few	TRBJ2-3	-	TGCGCCAGCAGCTTATTAGGGCGTGATACGCAGTATTTT	CASSLLGRDTQYF
TRBV18	-	TRBJ2-5	-	TGTGCCAGCTCACCACCCCTCCAAGAGACCCAGTACTTC	CASSPPLQETQYF
TRBV5-6	-	TRBJ2-7	-	TGTGCCAGCAGCTTGGGCCCATCTTCGGACGAGCAGTACTTC	CASSLGPSSDEQYF
TRBV11-1	-	TRBJ2-3	-	TGTGCCAGCAGCTTAGGTGGGGCAGATACGCAGTATTTT	CASSLGGADTQYF
TRBV11-3	once	TRBJ1-2	-	TGTGCCAGCAGCGACACGCCACTGCTCTCCTCAGCTAACTATGGCTACACCTTC	CASSDTPLLSSANYGYTF
TRBV5-1	-	TRBJ2-7	-	TGCGCCAGCAAGCCGGGGGCAGGAGCCCTCGAGGAGCAGTACTTC	CASKPGAGALEEQYF
TRBV13	once	TRBJ1-2	-	TGTGCCAGCAGCTTAGGGGACACGGTCCCATACGGCTACACCTTC	CASSLGDTVPYGYTF
TRBV4-1	few	TRBJ1-1	-	TGCGCCAGCAGTCTTGGTAGGCAGTCGAACACTGAAGCTTTCTTT	CASSLGRQSNTEAFF
TRBV29-1	-	TRBJ1-1	-	TGCAGCGGGCGGCTGAACACTGAAGCTTTCTTT	CSGRLNTEAFF
TRBV11-3	-	TRBJ2-1	-	TGTGCCAGCAGCTTAAGCCAGAGCAATGAGCAGTTCTTC	CASSLSQSNEQFF
TRBV30	-	TRBJ2-3	-	TGTGCCTGGAGCGACCGTCCCAGCCCCTCCCCCGATACGCAGTATTTT	CAWSDRPSPSPDTQYF
TRBV6-4	-	TRBJ2-3	TRBD2	TGTGCCAGCAGCTCCGGAGGGAGCGGGGGGGCCCCCGATACGCAGTATTTT	CASSSGGSGGAPDTQYF